These 15 T cell receptor beta chains were all obtained from the same sample, sequenced in a study of blood T cell repertoires in COVID-19. Measured with immunoSEQ multiplex PCR; TCRdb has only the in-frame clones, and not every one. The sample contains approximately 140,000 clones, 80% to 90% of which appear only once. Sequenced material: peripheral blood. Receptor source: a human donor in a cohort sampled during active COVID-19.

CDR3 coding DNA: TGTGCCAGTAGTCCCCATACTGCCTACACCGGGGAGCTGTTTTTT. Its protein is CASSPHTAYTGELFF. The V and J genes are TRBV19 and TRBJ2-2, with D unclear. Germline V CDR1 and CDR2: LNHDA, SQIVND (reference sequence). V was pared by 5 bases and J by 3 bases, with 13 bases between. The length of the CDR3 is 15 residues.

The V and J genes are TRBV20-1 and TRBJ1-6; no clear D gene. Germline V gene lookup returns CDR1 DFQATT and CDR2 SNEGSKA (reference sequence). The CDR3 has 12 amino acids. Trimming removed 3 bases from V and 9 bases from J, with 9 bases in between. The CDR3 loop is CSASPPGSPLHF. The DNA of the CDR3 is TGCAGTGCTAGTCCCCCGGGTTCACCCCTCCACTTT.

This clone was recorded once. This chain links TRBV21-1 with TRBJ2-3; the table's TRBD1 call for D was not verified on the DNA. TRBV21-1 corresponds to a pseudogene. The CDR3 sequence is 14 residues long. Written as DNA, the CDR3 is TGTGCCCGCAGACAGGGGGCTGTTACAGATACGCAGTATTTT. Amino acids: CARRQGAVTDTQYF.

The DNA of the CDR3 is TGTGCCAGCAGTGGCAGGGTCTATGGCTACACCTTC. Protein: CASSGRVYGYTF. The chain uses TRBV2 and TRBJ1-2, with D possibly being TRBD1 (5 bases). Trimming stripped 4 bases from V and 4 bases from J, with 7 bases between. CDR1 SNHLY and CDR2 FYNNEI come from the germline V gene. This CDR3 is built from 12 residues.

The genes are TRBV19 and TRBJ1-4; D uncertain. Per the germline V gene, CDR1 is LNHDA and CDR2 is SQIVND (reference sequence). The CDR3 totals 14 residues. The V end lost 5 bases, the J end lost 1 base, and 8 bases lay between the germline ends. The CDR3 is CASSVTGTNEKLFF. The CDR3 nucleotides are TGTGCCAGTAGTGTGACGGGAACTAATGAAAAACTGTTTTTT.

The chain joins TRBV2 to TRBJ1-5; D remains unclear. Trimming took off 7 bases at V and 3 bases at J, with 10 bases between the two ends. CDR3 size: 13 residues. Germline CDR1 reads SNHLY; CDR2 reads FYNNEI. CDR3 residues: CASKRVLNQPQHF. The CDR3 bases are TGTGCCAGCAAGCGGGTCCTCAATCAGCCCCAGCATTTT.

This clone was observed a handful of times. The chain couples TRBV7-8 to TRBJ1-3, with TRBD1 as a possible D gene (5 bases). From germline, CDR1 is SGHVS and CDR2 FQNEAQ. This CDR3 has 16 amino acids. With 3 bases removed from V and 0 bases from J, the gap between germline ends came to 12 bases. The CDR3 nucleotides are TGTGCCAGCAGCTTCCCGCAGGGTCTCTCTGGAAACACCATATATTTT. The encoded protein is CASSFPQGLSGNTIYF.

This clone was detected only once. The CDR3 region has the DNA TGTGCCAGCAGCCTAGGACAGGGTTTGGGGTCACCCCTCCACTTT. Amino acid sequence: CASSLGQGLGSPLHF. The chain recombines TRBV7-6 with TRBJ1-6; 8 bases map to TRBD1. Trimming removed 5 bases from V and 10 bases from J; junction bases left unmatched: 10. Germline V gene data show CDR1 as SGHVS and CDR2 as FNYEAQ. The CDR3 length is 15 residues.

The chain carries TRBV19 and TRBJ1-2; D is ambiguous. V gave up 7 bases and J gave up 3 bases, with 15 bases separating them. The CDR3 consists of 14 residues. The germline V gene has CDR1 LNHDA and CDR2 SQIVND (reference sequence). The CDR3 loop is CASTREGTDYGYTF. As DNA, the CDR3 is TGTGCCAGTACCCGGGAAGGTACGGACTATGGCTACACCTTC.

This chain links TRBV5-1 with TRBJ2-7; weak D call: TRBD2 (5 bases). Trimming removed 4 bases at V and 4 bases at J, with 21 bases between. The germline gives CDR1 SGHRS, CDR2 YFSETQ. The CDR3 has 16 residues. The CDR3 region is CASSPRRLNTPYEQYF. The CDR3 DNA follows: TGCGCCAGCAGCCCACGGAGGTTGAATACCCCTTACGAGCAGTACTTC.

This sequence joins TRBV10-3 and TRBJ1-6; D unresolved. The CDR3 is 12 amino acids. The ends were cut back, 3 bases at V and 6 bases at J, with 3 bases in the middle. CDR1 is ENHRY and CDR2 is SYGVKD in the germline V gene. This chain's CDR3 is CAISDSNSPLHF. The CDR3 coding sequence is TGTGCCATCAGTGACAGTAATTCACCCCTCCACTTT.

This chain uses TRBV27 with TRBJ2-7; a possible D gene is TRBD2 (5 bases). Between the trimmed V and J ends, which lost 3 bases and 3 bases, there was a span of 12 bases. This CDR3 comprises 14 residues. From germline, CDR1 is MNHEY and CDR2 SMNVEV (reference sequence). The CDR3 here is CASSLGYGGYEQYF. Written as DNA, the CDR3 is TGTGCCAGCAGTTTGGGCTACGGAGGCTACGAGCAGTACTTC.

J is TRBJ2-1 and V is TRBV9, with 8 bases lining up with TRBD2. Germline CDR1 is SGDLS and CDR2 is YYNGEE. The V segment lost 4 bases and the J segment 9 bases; nucleotides outside the gene matches: 12. CDR3 length: 15 amino acids. The CDR3 loop reads CASSLGVAGSSEQFF. CDR3 coding DNA: TGTGCCAGCAGCCTCGGTGTAGCGGGATCCAGTGAGCAGTTCTTC.

This clone was seen at least ten times. The chain links TRBV7-8 to TRBJ1-2; tentatively, D is TRBD1 (6 bases). Germline CDR1 reads SGHVS; CDR2 reads FQNEAQ. V was clipped by 3 bases and J by 8 bases, with 19 bases between them. The CDR3 is 15 residues long. CDR3 DNA sequence: TGTGCCAGCAGCTTGGAAGGCACAGGGAGAGGCGGCTACACCTTC. Translated, it gives CASSLEGTGRGGYTF.

J is TRBJ2-3 and V is TRBV5-1, with D possibly being TRBD2 (5 bases). CDR1 and CDR2 (germline): SGHRS, YFSETQ. V lost 0 bases to trimming and J lost 4 bases, with 12 bases between them. The CDR3 runs 15 residues. CDR3 sequence: CASSLVSTRADTQYF. The CDR3 coding sequence is TGCGCCAGCAGCTTGGTCAGCACGAGGGCAGATACGCAGTATTTT.